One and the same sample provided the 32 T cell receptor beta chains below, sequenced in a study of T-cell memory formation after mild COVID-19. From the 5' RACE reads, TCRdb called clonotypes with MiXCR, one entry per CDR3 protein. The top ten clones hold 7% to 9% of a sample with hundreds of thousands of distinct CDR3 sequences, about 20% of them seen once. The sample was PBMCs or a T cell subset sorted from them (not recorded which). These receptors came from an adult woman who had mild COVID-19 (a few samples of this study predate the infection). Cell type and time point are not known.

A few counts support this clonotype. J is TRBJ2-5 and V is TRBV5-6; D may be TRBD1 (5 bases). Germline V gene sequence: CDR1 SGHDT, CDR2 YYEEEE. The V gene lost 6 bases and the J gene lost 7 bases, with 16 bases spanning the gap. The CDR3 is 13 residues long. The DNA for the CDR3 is TGTGCCAGCAACCCCAGCAGGGCAGGGACCCAGTACTTC. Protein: CASNPSRAGTQYF.

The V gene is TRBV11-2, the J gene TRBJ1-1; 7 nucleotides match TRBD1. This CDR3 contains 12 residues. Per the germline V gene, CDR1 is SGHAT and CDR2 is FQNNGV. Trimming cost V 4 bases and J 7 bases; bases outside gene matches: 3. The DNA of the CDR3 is TGTGCCAGCAGCTCAGGGGGTAATGAAGCTTTCTTT. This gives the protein CASSSGGNEAFF.

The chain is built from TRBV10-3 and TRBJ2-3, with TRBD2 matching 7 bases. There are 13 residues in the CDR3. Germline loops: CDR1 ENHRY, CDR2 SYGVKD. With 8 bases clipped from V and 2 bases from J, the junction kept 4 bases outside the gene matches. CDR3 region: CAIRAGVTDTQYF. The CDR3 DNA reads TGTGCCATCCGCGCGGGGGTCACAGATACGCAGTATTTT.

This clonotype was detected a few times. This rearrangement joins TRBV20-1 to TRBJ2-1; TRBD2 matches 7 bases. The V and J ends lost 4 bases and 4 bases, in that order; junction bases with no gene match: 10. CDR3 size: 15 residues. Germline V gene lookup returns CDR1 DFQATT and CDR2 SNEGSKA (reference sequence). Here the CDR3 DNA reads TGCAGTGCTACCTTGAGCGGGAATGCATACAATGAGCAGTTCTTC. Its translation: CSATLSGNAYNEQFF.

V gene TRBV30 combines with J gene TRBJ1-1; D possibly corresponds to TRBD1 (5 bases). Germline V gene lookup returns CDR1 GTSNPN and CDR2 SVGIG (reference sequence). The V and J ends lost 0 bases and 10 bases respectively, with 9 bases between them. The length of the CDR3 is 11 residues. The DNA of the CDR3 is TGTGCCTGGAGTGTACGTGGGGGAGCTTTCTTT. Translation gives CAWSVRGGAFF.

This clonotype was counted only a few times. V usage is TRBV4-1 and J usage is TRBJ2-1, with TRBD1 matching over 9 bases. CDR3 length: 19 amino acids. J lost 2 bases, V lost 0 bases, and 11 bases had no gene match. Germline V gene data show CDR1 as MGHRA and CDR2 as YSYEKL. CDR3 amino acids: CASSQDLGGQGVTYNEQFF. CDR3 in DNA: TGCGCCAGCAGCCAAGATCTCGGGGGACAGGGTGTGACCTACAATGAGCAGTTCTTC.

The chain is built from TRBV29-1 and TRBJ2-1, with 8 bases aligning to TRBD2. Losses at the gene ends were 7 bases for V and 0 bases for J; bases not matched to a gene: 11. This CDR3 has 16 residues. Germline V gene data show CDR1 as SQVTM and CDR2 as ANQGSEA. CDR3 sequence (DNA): TGCAGCGGTTCCCTTACTAGCGGTTACTCCTACAATGAGCAGTTCTTC. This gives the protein CSGSLTSGYSYNEQFF.

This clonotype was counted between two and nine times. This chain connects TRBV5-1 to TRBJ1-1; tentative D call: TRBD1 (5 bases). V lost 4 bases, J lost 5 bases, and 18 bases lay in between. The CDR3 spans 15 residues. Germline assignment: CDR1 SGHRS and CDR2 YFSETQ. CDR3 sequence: CASSLGGGPGTEAFF. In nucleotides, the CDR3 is TGCGCCAGCAGCCTTGGGGGAGGGCCGGGGACTGAAGCTTTCTTT.

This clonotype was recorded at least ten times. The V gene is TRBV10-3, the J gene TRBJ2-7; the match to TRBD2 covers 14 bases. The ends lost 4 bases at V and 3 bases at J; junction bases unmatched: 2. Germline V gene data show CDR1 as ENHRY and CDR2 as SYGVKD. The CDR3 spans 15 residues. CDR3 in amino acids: CAISATSGGVYEQYF. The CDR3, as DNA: TGTGCCATCAGTGCGACTAGCGGGGGGGTCTACGAGCAGTACTTC.

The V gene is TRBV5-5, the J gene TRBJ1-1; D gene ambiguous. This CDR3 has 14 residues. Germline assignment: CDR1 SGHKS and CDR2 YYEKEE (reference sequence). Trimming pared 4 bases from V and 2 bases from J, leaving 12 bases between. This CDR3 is CASSVGRPNTEAFF. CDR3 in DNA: TGTGCCAGCAGCGTCGGAAGGCCTAACACTGAAGCTTTCTTT.

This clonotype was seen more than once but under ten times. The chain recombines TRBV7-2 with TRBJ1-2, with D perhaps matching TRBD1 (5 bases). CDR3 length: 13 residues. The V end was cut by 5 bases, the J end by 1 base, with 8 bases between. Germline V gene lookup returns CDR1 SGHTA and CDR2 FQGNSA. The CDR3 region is CASSRDFNYGYTF. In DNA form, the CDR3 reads TGTGCCAGCAGCCGGGACTTTAACTATGGCTACACCTTC.

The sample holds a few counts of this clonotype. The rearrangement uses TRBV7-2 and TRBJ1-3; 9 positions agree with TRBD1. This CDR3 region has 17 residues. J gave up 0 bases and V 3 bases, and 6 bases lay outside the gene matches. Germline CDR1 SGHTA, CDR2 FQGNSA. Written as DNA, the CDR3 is TGTGCCAGCAGCTTCCGACAGGGGGGCCACTCTGGAAACACCATATATTTT. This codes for CASSFRQGGHSGNTIYF.

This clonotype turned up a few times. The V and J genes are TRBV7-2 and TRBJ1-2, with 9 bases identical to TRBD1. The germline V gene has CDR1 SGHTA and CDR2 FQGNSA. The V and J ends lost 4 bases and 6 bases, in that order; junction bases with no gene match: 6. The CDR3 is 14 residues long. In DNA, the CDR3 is TGTGCCAGCAGCTCCCGGACAGGGGAGGATGGCTACACCTTC. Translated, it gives CASSSRTGEDGYTF. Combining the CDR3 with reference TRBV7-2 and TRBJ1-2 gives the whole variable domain GAGVSQSPSNKVTEKGKDVELRCDPISGHTALYWYRQSLGQGLEFLIYFQGNSAPDKSGLPSDRFSAERTGGSVSTLTIQRTQQEDSAVYLCASSSRTGEDGYTFGSGTRLTVV.

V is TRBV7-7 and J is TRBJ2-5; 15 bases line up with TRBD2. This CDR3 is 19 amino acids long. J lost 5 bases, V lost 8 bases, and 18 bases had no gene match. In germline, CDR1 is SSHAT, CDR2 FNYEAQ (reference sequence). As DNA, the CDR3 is TGTGCCAGCTCCCAAAGGCCTCCAGGACTAGCGGGGGGGCGGGAGACCCAGTACTTC. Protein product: CASSQRPPGLAGGRETQYF.

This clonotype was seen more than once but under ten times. The CDR3 DNA follows: TGTGCCAGCAGGCAGGGGACGCCGAACACCGGGGAGCTGTTTTTT. Its protein product is CASRQGTPNTGELFF. The chain has TRBV7-2 and TRBJ2-2; D might be TRBD1 (6 bases). V dropped 6 bases and J dropped 0 bases, with 11 bases sitting between them. The CDR3 is 15 amino acids. CDR1 is SGHTA and CDR2 is FQGNSA in the germline V gene. The complete variable domain, with remaining parts taken from reference TRBV7-2 and TRBJ2-2, reads GAGVSQSPSNKVTEKGKDVELRCDPISGHTALYWYRQSLGQGLEFLIYFQGNSAPDKSGLPSDRFSAERTGGSVSTLTIQRTQQEDSAVYLCASRQGTPNTGELFFGEGSRLTVL.

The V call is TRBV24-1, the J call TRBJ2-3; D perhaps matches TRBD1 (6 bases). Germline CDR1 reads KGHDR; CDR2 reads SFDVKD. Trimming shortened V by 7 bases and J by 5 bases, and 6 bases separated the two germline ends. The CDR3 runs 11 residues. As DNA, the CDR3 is TGTGCCACCAGAGGGGGAGATACGCAGTATTTT. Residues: CATRGGDTQYF.

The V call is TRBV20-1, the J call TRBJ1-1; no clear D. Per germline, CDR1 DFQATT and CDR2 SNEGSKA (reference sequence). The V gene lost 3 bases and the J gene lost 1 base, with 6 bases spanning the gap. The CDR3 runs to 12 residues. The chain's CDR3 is CSARGRNTEAFF. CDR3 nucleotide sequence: TGCAGTGCTAGGGGCAGGAACACTGAAGCTTTCTTT.

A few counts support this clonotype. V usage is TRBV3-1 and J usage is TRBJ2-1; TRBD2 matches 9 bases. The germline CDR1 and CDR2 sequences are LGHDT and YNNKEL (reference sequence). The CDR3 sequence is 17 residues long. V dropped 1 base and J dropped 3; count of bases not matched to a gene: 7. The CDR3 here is CASSQGSGGRIYNEQFF. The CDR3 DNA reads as TGTGCCAGCAGCCAAGGGAGCGGGGGGCGAATCTACAATGAGCAGTTCTTC.

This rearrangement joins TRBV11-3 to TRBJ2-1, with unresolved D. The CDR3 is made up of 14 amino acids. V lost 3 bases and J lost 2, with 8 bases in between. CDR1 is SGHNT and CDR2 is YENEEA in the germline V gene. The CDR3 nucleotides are TGTGCCAGCAGCTTGGAGCAGACCTACAATGAGCAGTTCTTC. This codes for CASSLEQTYNEQFF.

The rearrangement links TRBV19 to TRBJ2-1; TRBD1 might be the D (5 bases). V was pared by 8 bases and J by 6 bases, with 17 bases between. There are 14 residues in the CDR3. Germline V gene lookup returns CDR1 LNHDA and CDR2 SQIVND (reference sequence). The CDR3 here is CASSSTAGINEQFF. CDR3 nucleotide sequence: TGTGCCAGTTCCTCCACAGCAGGGATCAATGAGCAGTTCTTC.

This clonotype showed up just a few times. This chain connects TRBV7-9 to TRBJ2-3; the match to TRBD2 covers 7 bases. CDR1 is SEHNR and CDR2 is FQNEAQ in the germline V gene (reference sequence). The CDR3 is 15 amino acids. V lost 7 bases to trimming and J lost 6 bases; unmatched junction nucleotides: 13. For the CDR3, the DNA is TGTGCCAGCAACGTAGCGGGCCCAGCACTGGATACGCAGTATTTT. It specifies CASNVAGPALDTQYF. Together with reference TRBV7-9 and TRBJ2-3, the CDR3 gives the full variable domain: DTGVSQNPRHKITKRGQNVTFRCDPISEHNRLYWYRQTLGQGPEFLTYFQNEAQLEKSRLLSDRFSAERPKGSFSTLEIQRTEQGDSAMYLCASNVAGPALDTQYFGPGTRLTVL.

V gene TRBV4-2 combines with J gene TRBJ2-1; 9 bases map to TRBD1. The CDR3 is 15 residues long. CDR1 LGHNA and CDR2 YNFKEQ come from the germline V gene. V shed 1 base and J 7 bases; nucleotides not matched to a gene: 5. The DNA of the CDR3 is TGTGCCAGCAGCCAAGGGGACAGGGTGGGGAATGAGCAGTTCTTC. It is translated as CASSQGDRVGNEQFF.

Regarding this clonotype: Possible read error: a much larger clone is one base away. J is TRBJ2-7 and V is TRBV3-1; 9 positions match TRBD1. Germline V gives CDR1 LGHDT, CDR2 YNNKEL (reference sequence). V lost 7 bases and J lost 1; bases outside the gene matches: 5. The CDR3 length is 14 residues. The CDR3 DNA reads TGTGCCAGCACCTCCGGGACAGGGTCCTACGAGCAGTACTTC. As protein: CASTSGTGSYEQYF.

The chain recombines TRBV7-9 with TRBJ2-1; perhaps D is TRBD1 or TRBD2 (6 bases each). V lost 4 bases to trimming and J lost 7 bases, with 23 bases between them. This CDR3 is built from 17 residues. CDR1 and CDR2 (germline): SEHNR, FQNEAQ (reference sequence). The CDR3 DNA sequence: TGTGCCAGCAGCTGGCGGCCGGGGGCGTCTATCGGGAATGAGCAGTTCTTC. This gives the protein CASSWRPGASIGNEQFF.

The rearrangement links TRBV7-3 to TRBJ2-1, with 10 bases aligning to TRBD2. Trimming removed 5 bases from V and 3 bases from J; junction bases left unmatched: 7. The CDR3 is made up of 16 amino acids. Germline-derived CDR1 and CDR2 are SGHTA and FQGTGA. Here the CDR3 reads CASSTAGTSVYNEQFF. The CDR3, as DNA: TGTGCCAGCAGCACTGCCGGGACTAGCGTCTACAATGAGCAGTTCTTC.

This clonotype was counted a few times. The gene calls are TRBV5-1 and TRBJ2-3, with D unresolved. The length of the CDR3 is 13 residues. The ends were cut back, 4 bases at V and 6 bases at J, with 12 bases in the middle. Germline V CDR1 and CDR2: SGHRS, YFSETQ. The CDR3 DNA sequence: TGCGCCAGCAGCCCCGCCCCATTGGATACGCAGTATTTT. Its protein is CASSPAPLDTQYF.

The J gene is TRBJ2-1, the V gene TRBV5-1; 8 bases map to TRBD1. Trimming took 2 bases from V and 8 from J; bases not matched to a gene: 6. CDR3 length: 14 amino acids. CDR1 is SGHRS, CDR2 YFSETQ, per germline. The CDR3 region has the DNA TGCGCCAGCAGCTTAGGACAGGGAATACATGAGCAGTTCTTC. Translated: CASSLGQGIHEQFF.

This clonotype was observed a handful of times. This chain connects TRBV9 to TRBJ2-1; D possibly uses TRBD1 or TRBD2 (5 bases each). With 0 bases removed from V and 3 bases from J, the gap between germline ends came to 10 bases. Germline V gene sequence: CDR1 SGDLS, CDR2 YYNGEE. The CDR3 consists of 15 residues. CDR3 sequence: CASSVGGSFYNEQFF. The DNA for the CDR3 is TGTGCCAGCAGCGTAGGGGGGTCGTTCTACAATGAGCAGTTCTTC.

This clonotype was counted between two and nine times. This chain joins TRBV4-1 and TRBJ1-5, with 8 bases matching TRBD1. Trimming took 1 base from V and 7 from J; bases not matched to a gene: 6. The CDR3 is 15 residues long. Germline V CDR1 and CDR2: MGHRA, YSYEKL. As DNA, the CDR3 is TGCGCCAGCAGCCAAGTGGACAGGGATTCCCAGCCCCAGCATTTT. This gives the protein CASSQVDRDSQPQHF.

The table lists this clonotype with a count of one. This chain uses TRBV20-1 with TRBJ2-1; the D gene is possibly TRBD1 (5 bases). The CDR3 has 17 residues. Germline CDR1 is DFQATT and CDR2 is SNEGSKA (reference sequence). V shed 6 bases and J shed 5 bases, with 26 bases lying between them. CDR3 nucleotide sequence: TGCAGTGCCCAGGAAACGTTTTCTCGGACATTGAACAATGAGCAGTTCTTC. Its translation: CSAQETFSRTLNNEQFF.

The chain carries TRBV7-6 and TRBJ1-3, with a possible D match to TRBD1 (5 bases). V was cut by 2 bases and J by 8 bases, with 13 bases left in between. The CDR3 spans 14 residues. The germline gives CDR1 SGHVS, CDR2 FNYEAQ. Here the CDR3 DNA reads TGTGCCAGCAGCTTACCCCTTGGGGGGGACACCATATATTTT. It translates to CASSLPLGGDTIYF.

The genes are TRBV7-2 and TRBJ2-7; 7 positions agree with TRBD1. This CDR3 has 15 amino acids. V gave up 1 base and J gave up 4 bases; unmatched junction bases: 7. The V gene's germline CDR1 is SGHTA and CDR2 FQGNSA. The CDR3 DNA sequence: TGTGCCAGCAGCTTAGTTCTAGACAGGGCTTACGAGCAGTACTTC. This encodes CASSLVLDRAYEQYF.